This paragraph reports one T cell receptor beta chain. Germline lookup yields CDR1 WSHSY and CDR2 SAAADI. V was clipped by 5 bases and J by 8 bases; unmatched bases: 8. This CDR3 is 14 amino acids long. This specimen belongs to a study of tumor-infiltrating lymphocytes in primary liver carcinoma. The researchers obtained blood RNA from unsorted whole blood and also extracted germline DNA. With 500 ng total RNA as template and a constant-region primer, TCR beta cDNA was made. Libraries covering TCR beta were generated through three nested multiplex PCR rounds (using a slightly modified ARM-PCR). Two initial PCR rounds of roughly 10 cycles each paired TRBV1-TRBV30 forward primers with a C-beta reverse primer. MiXCR, applied by TCRdb to the multiplex PCR reads, yields one record per CDR3 protein. This sample carries around 330,000 distinct CDR3 sequences, over 55% of them seen once, and the ten largest clones take roughly 9%.

The source material was peripheral blood. The genes are TRBV10-2 and TRBJ2-1; the match to TRBD2 covers 8 bases. This clonotype originated in a man aged 35-49 years with primary liver carcinoma and hepatitis B virus infection. In DNA form, the CDR3 reads TGCGCCAGCAGTCACGGACTAGCAGGTGATGAGCAGTTCTTC. Translated: CASSHGLAGDEQFF.